This T cell receptor beta chain originates from a study of blood T cells in healthy people across ages. This clonotype was found a few times. The CDR3 spans 16 residues. Then a second PCR, running about 6 to 11 cycles, was carried out with a sample-barcoded 5' primer and a J-beta primer mix. The template-switch adaptor, which had 12 random nucleotides, put a tag on each cDNA molecule. TCRdb processed the 5' RACE reads anew with MiXCR; each CDR3 protein has one entry. The data contain more than 650,000 distinct CDR3 sequences, roughly 25% of them seen just once; the ten biggest clones take up about 2.9%. The draw of peripheral blood yielded approximately 10 milliliters from each donor. Each sample gave at least 7 million isolated PBMCs. These data also formed part of another study, on T cells of mothers and their children.

This sequence was found in a boy aged 5-17 years in good health. Sequencing was performed on blood. V gene TRBV21-1 combines with J gene TRBJ2-2; TRBD1 is taken as the D call from the table, unchecked against the DNA. TRBV21-1 is a recognized pseudogene. CDR3 DNA: TGTGCCAGCATCGGAACCGGGACAGAGTACACCGGGGAGCTGTTTTTT. Translating gives CASIGTGTEYTGELFF.